This entry features one TCR beta chain sequence. Its target is not known. This specimen comes from a study of cytomegalovirus exposure and HLA in healthy donors. Study observations and caveats: Most of the CMV-associated TCR beta chains (in a later analysis) appeared to be HLA-restricted. Both high specificity and high sensitivity reportedly marked the classifier's diagnosis of cytomegalovirus status.

60 Vbeta and 13 Jbeta primers were used in PCR. Libraries were prepared by immunoSEQ multiplex PCR; TCRdb keeps only in-frame clonotypes and omits some of them. Its table records roughly 70,000 clones. The J segment lost 2 bases and the V segment lost 3 bases, leaving 5 bases of the junction unmatched. The germline V gene encodes CDR1 SGHVS and CDR2 FNYEAQ. The CDR3 loop spans 15 amino acids. The sequencing sample was made of PBMCs. The chain employs TRBV7-6 and TRBJ1-1, with TRBD1 matching 8 bases. The clonotype comes from a man in his forties in good health and CMV-seronegative. The CDR3: CASSLSGQGNTEAFF. CDR3 nucleotide sequence: TGTGCCAGCAGCTTGTCAGGACAGGGAAACACTGAAGCTTTCTTT.